The clone carrying this T cell receptor (beta chain) was recorded a few times. Germline V gives CDR1 MDHEN, CDR2 SYDVKM. Between the trimmed V and J ends, which lost 9 bases and 4 bases, there was a span of 3 bases. The CDR3 has 9 amino acids. This sample stems from a study of T cells after yellow fever vaccination. TCRdb analysed the 5' RACE reads with MiXCR anew, one entry per CDR3 protein. This table holds about 350,000 distinct CDR3 sequences, 8% to 9.5% found once. Source: PBMCs, taken around 45 days after the first yellow fever vaccination. This receptor was taken from a man younger than 30 who received the YFV17D yellow fever vaccine. The chain has TRBV28 and TRBJ1-1; no reliable D call. CDR3 in DNA: TGTGCCAGAGGCACTGAAGCTTTCTTT. Translated, it gives CARGTEAFF.